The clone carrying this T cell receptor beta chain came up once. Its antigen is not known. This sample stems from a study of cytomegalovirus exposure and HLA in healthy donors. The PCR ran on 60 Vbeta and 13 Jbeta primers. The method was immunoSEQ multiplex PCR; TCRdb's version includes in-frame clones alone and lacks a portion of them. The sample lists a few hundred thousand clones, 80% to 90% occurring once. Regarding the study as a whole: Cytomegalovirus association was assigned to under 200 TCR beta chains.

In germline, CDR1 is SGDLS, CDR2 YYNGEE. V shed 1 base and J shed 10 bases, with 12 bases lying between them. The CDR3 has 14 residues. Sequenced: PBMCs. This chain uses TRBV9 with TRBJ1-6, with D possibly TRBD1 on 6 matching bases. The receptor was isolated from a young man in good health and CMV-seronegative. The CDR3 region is CASSVTTGQSPLHF. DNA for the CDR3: TGTGCCAGCAGCGTAACCACAGGGCAGTCACCCCTCCACTTT.